This T cell receptor (beta chain) came from a study of PD-1 blockade in classical Hodgkin lymphoma. Study-level background: Patients were infused with nivolumab 3 mg/kg every 2 weeks. Regarding the study as a whole: The causes of the repertoire differences, possibly disease activity or prior therapy, remain undefined. Complete responders' baseline diversity resembled that of newly diagnosed patients.

Regarding this clone: The antigen is not known.

The CDR3 is 18 residues long. Germline assignment: CDR1 SGHRS and CDR2 YFSETQ. J was trimmed by 0 bases and V by 0 bases; bases with no gene match: 3. As to time point: cycle 4 day 1 (C4D1), after less than 7 weeks of nivolumab. Every single patient, without exception, relapsed after autologous stem cell transplantation, and brentuximab vedotin exposure varied. Method: immunoSEQ multiplex PCR; TCRdb's copy keeps in-frame clones and lacks some. Here the sample spans over 85,000 clones, about nine tenths being singletons. This rearrangement joins TRBV5-1 to TRBJ2-3; TRBD2 matches 14 bases. The sequenced sample was peripheral blood mononuclear cells (PBMCs), obtained before the fourth cycle of nivolumab. The clonotype comes from a human donor with classical Hodgkin lymphoma. The CDR3 sequence is CASSLGGTSGGSTDTQYF. CDR3 sequence (DNA): TGCGCCAGCAGCTTGGGCGGGACTAGCGGGGGAAGCACAGATACGCAGTATTTT. Supplemented by reference TRBV5-1 and TRBJ2-3, the full variable domain reads KAGVTQTPRYLIKTRGQQVTLSCSPISGHRSVSWYQQTPGQGLQFLFEYFSETQRNKGNFPGRFSGRQFSNSRSEMNVSTLELGDSALYLCASSLGGTSGGSTDTQYFGPGTRLTVL.